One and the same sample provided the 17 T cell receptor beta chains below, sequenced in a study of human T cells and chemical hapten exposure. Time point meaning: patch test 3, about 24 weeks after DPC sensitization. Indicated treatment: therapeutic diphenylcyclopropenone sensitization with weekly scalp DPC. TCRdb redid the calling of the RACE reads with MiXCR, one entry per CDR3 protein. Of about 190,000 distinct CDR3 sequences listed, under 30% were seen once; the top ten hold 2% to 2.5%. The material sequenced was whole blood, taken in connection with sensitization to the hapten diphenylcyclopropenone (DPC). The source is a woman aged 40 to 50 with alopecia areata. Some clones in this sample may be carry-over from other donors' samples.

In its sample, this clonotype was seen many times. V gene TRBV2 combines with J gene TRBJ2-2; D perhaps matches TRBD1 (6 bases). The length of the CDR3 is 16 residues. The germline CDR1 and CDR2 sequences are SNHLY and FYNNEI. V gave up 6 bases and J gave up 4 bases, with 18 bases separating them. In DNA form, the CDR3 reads TGTGCCAGCAGGACAGGAGGACCCGCGAGCACCGGGGAGCTGTTTTTT. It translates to CASRTGGPASTGELFF.

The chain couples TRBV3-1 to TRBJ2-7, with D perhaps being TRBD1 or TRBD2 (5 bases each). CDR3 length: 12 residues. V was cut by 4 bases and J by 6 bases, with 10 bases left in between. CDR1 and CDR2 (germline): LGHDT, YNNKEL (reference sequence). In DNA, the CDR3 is TGTGCCAGCAGCCCATCCGGGGCCGAGCAGTACTTC. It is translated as CASSPSGAEQYF.

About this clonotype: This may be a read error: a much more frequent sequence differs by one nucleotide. The CDR3 nucleotides are TGTGCCAGGAGTTACTCCGGAGACGAGCAGTACTTC. Its protein product is CARSYSGDEQYF. The genes are TRBV6-5 and TRBJ2-7; D unclear. The CDR3 is 12 amino acids. Germline-derived CDR1 and CDR2 are MNHEY and SVGAGI.

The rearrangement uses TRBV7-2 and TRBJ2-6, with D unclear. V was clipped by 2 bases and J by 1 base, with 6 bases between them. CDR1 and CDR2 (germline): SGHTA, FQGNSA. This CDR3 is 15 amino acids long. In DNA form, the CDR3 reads TGTGCCAGCAGCTTATTCGGTTCTGGGGCCAACGTCCTGACTTTC. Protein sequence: CASSLFGSGANVLTF.

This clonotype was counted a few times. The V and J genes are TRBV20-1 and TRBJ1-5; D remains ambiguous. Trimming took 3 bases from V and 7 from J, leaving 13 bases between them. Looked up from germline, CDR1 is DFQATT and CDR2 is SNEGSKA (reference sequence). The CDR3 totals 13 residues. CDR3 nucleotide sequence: TGCAGTGCTAGGTTCGACGAAATGCAGCCCCAGCATTTT. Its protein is CSARFDEMQPQHF.

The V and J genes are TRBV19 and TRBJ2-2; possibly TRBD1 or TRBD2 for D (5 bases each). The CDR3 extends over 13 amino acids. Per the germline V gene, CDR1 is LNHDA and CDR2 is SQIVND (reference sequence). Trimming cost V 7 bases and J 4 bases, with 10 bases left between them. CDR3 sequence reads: CASTRDGTGELFF. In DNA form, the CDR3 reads TGTGCCAGTACCCGGGACGGCACCGGGGAGCTGTTTTTT.

The CDR3: CASSLAFNPNTEAFF. CDR3 nucleotide sequence: TGTGCCAGCAGTCTCGCCTTCAACCCGAACACTGAAGCTTTCTTT. The chain employs TRBV2 and TRBJ1-1, with unresolved D. Trimming removed 5 bases at V and 1 base at J, with 14 bases between. CDR3 length: 15 residues. From germline, CDR1 is SNHLY and CDR2 FYNNEI.

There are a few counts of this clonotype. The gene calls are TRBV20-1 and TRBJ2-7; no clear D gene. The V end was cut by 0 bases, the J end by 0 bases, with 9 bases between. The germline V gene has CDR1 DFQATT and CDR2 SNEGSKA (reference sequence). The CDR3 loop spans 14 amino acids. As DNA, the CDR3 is TGCAGTGCTAGAGAGGGTTTCAGCTCCTACGAGCAGTACTTC. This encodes CSAREGFSSYEQYF.

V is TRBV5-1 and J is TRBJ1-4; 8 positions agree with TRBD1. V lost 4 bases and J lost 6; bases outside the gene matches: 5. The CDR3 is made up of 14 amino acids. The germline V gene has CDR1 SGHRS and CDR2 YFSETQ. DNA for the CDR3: TGCGCCAGCAGCCCCGGACAGGGCGATGAAAAACTGTTTTTT. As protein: CASSPGQGDEKLFF.

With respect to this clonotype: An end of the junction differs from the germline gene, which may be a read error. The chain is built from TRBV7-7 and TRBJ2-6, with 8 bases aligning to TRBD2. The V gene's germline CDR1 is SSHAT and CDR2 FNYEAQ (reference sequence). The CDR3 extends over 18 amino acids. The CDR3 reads CASSPSGSGPAGANVLTF. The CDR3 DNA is TGTGCTAGCAGCCCGAGCGGGAGCGGGCCCGCTGGGGCCAACGTCCTGACTTTC. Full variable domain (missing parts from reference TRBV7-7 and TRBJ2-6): GAGVSQSPRYKVTKRGQDVTLRCDPISSHATLYWYQQALGQGPEFLTYFNYEAQPDKSGLPSDRFSAERPEGSISTLTIQRTEQRDSAMYRCASSPSGSGPAGANVLTFGAGSRLTVL.

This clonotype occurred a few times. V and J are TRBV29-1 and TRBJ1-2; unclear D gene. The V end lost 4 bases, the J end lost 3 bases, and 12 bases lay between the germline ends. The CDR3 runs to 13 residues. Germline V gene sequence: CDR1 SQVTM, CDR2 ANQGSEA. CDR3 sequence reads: CSVVGGRDYGYTF. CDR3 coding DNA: TGCAGCGTTGTCGGAGGGCGTGACTATGGCTACACCTTC.

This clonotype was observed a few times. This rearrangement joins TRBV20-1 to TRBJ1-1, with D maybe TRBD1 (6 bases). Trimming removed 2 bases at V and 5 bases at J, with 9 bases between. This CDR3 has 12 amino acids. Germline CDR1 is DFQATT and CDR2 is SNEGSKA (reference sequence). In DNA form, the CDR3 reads TGCAGTGCTAGACCAGGGGAAACTGAAGCTTTCTTT. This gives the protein CSARPGETEAFF.

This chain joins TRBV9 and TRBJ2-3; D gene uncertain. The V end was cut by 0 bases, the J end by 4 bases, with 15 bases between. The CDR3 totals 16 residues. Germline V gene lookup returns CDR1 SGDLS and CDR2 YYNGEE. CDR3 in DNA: TGTGCCAGCAGCGTAGCCGGAGCTACTGGGGCAGATACGCAGTATTTT. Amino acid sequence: CASSVAGATGADTQYF. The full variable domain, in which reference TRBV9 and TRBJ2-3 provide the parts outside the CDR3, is DSGVTQTPKHLITATGQRVTLRCSPRSGDLSVYWYQQSLDQGLQFLIQYYNGEERAKGNILERFSAQQFPDLHSELNLSSLELGDSALYFCASSVAGATGADTQYFGPGTRLTVL.

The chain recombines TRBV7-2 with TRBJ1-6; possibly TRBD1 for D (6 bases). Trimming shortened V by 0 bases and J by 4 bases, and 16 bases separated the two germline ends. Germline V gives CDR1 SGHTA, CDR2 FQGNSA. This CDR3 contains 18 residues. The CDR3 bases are TGTGCCAGCAGCTTAGCACACCAGGGGCGTTGGTATAATTCACCCCTCCACTTT. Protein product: CASSLAHQGRWYNSPLHF.

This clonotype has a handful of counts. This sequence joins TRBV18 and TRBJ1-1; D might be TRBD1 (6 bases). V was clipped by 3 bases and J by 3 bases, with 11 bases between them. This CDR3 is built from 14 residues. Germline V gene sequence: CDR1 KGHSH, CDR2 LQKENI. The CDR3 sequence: CASSPGQIHTEAFF. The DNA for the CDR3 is TGTGCCAGCTCACCCGGACAGATCCACACTGAAGCTTTCTTT.

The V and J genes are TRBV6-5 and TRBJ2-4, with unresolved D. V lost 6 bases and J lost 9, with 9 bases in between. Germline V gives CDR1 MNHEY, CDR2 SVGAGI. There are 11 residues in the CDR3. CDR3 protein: CASSSNTIQYF. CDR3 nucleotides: TGTGCCAGCAGCTCTAACACCATTCAGTACTTC.

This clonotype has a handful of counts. CDR3 coding DNA: TGTGCCAGCAGCCCGACCACTTCAGATACGCAGTATTTT. Amino acids: CASSPTTSDTQYF. The chain links TRBV7-3 to TRBJ2-3; no clear D. CDR3 size: 13 residues. Germline V gives CDR1 SGHTA, CDR2 FQGTGA. Trimming stripped 5 bases from V and 4 bases from J, with 10 bases between.